This T cell receptor (beta chain) was documented in a study of control samples from healthy donors and cancer patients. This CDR3 spans 14 amino acids. V was shortened by 0 bases and J by 4 bases, with 8 bases between the two germline ends. Germline assignment: CDR1 MNHEY and CDR2 SMNVEV (reference sequence). Here immunoSEQ multiplex PCR was the method, and the copy in TCRdb shows in-frame clones only, minus some. This sample has roughly 74,000 clones, with 90% to 95% found just once. The origin of this receptor is a woman aged 18-29 years in good health. The sequenced sample was blood. V is TRBV27 and J is TRBJ2-3; D is ambiguous. CDR3 loop: CASSLSFGPDTQYF. CDR3 DNA sequence: TGTGCCAGCAGTTTATCTTTTGGGCCAGATACGCAGTATTTT.